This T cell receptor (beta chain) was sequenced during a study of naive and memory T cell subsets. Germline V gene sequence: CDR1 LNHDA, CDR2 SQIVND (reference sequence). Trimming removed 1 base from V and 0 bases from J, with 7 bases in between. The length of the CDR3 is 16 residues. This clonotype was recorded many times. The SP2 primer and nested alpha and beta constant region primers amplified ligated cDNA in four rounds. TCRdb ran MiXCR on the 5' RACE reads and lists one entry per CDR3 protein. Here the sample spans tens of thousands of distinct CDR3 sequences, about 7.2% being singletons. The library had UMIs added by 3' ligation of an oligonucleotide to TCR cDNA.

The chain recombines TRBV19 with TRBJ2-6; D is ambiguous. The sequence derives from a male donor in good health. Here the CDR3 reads CASSIGELSGANVLTF. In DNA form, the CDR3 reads TGTGCCAGTAGTATAGGGGAACTCTCTGGGGCCAACGTCCTGACTTTC.